This TCR beta chain came from a study of cytomegalovirus exposure and HLA in healthy donors. CDR1 is MNHEY and CDR2 is SVGAGI in the germline V gene. V lost 6 bases and J lost 7, with 19 bases in between. This CDR3 spans 14 amino acids. 13 Jbeta primers and 60 Vbeta primers were used for the PCR. Libraries were prepared by immunoSEQ multiplex PCR; TCRdb keeps only in-frame clonotypes and omits some of them. This table holds about 160,000 clones, approximately 76% found once. The source of this sequence is a man aged 60 to 69 in good health and CMV-seronegative. Input material: PBMCs. V usage is TRBV6-5 and J usage is TRBJ2-7; D might be TRBD2 (6 bases). As DNA, the CDR3 is TGTGCCAGCAGCCCGGGACTTTATCCCGGTGAGCAGTACTTC. Translation: CASSPGLYPGEQYF.